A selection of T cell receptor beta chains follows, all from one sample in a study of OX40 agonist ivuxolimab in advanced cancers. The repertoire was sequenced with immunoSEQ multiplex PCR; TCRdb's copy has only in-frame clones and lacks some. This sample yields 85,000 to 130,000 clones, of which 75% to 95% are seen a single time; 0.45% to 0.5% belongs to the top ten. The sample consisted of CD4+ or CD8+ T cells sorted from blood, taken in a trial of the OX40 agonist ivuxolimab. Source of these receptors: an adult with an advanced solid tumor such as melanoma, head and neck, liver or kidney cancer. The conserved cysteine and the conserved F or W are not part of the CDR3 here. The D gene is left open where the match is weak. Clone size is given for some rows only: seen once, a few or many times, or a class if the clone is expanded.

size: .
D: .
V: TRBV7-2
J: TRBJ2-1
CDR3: ASARGQAYNEQF

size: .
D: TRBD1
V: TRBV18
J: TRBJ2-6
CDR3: ASSLTGQTLSGANVLT

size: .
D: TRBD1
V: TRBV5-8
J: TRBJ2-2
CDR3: ASSWTGAGELF

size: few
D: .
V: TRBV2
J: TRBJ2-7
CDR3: ASSSYEQY

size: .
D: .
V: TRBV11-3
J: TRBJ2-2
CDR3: ASSLLGDSTGELF

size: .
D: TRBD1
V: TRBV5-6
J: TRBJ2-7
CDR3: ASSTLRDSNSYEQY

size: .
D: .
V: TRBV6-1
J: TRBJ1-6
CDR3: ASSEARGRRPLH

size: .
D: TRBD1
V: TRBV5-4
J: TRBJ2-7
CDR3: AIGVAGGHEQY

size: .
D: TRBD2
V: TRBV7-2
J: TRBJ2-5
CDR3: ASSMGLAGAQGETQY

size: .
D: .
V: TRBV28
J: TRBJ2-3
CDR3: ASSSQGADTQY

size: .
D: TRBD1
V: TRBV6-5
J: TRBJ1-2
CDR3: ASSFDRAIGYT

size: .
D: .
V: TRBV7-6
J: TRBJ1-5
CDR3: ASSLYGANQPQH

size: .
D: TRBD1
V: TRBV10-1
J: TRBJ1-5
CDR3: ASSESSGQGEPQH

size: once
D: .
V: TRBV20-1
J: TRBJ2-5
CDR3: SARPPGSQY

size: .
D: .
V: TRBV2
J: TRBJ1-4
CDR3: ASSLQALANEKLF

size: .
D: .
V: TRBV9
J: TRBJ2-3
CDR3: ASSLQLGDTQY

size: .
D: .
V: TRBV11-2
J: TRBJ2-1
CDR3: ASTRTLRDIEEQF

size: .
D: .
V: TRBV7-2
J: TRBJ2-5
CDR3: AAAPGWQETQY

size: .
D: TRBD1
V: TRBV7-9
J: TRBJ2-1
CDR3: ASSDGRGQNEQF

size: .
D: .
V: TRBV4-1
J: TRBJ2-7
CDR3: ASSQDTRQAKYEQY

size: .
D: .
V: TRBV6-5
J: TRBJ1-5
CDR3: ASSYSSNQPQH

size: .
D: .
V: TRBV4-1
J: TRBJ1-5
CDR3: ASSQDVRRQPQH

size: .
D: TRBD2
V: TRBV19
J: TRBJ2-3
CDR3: ASTPGLAGYTDTQY

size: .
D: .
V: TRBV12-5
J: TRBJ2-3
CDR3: ASGLGQPYDTQY

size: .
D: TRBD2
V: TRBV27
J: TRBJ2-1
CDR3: ASSLRLAVNSYNEQF

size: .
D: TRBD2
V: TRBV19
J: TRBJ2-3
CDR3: ASSMRRGASGDTDTQY

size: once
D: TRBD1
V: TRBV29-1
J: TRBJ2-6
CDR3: SVDARGSGANVLT

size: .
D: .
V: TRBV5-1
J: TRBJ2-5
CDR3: ASSLIGARETQY

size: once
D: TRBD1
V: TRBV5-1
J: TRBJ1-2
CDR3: ASSMTGMGYGYT

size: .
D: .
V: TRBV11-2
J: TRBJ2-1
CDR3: ASSLGGSIYNEQF

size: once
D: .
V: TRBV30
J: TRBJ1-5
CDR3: AWSRGPNQPQH

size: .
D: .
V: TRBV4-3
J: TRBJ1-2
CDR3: ASSQAQDNGRPGYT

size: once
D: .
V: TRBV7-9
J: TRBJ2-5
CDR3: ASSFSRGVRETQY

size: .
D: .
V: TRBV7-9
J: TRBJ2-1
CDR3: ASSLARTRWYNEQF

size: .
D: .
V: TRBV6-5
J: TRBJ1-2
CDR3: ASSVPGPYYGYT

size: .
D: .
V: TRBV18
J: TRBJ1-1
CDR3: ASSQGGNTEAF

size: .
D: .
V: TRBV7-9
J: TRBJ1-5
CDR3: ASSGLEEPQH